Given below is one T cell receptor beta chain in context. Its target is not known. This sample is part of a study of regulatory T cells in long-lasting Graves disease. Regarding time point: newly diagnosed GD, antithyroid drugs for less than 3 months. The TCR library used RNA extracted from PBMCs. Roughly 10-milliliter peripheral blood samples went into EDTA tubes. With iRepertoire HTBI primers and Arm-PCR of CDR3 regions, TCR beta libraries were built. TCRdb recomputed calls from the multiplex PCR reads with MiXCR, one row per CDR3 protein. The table lists about 400,000 distinct CDR3 sequences, around 16% of them singletons. Findings of the study overall: The study found lower TCR diversity in persistent Graves' patients than in newly diagnosed ones. Possibly, accuracy suffered from the small sample size.

V shed 7 bases, J shed 4 bases, and the junction held 4 bases outside the gene matches. The CDR3 consists of 14 residues. Germline V CDR1 and CDR2: LNHDA, SQIVND (reference sequence). The source was peripheral blood mononuclear cells (PBMCs), collected at new diagnosis, from a patient treated with antithyroid drugs. This chain links TRBV19 with TRBJ2-1, with 10 bases aligning to TRBD1. This sequence was found in a female donor with Graves disease. This CDR3 reads CASTRQGAYNEQFF. CDR3 DNA: TGTGCCAGTACCCGACAGGGGGCTTACAATGAGCAGTTCTTC.